This TCR beta chain was sequenced during a study of blood T cell repertoires in COVID-19. In the study overall: Samples of COVID-19 (acute and convalescent) were obtained from the United States, Italy and Spain. PBMCs, B-cell-depleted T cells, or T cells provided the cDNA or gDNA that made up the material.

The CDR3 has 14 residues. CDR1 and CDR2 from the germline V gene are MNHEY and SVGAGI. The germline V and J ends were trimmed by 7 bases and 7 bases, with 17 bases remaining between them. Original methodology: From reference gene primer amplification, estimates of nucleated cell counts were derived. Clones were sequenced by immunoSEQ multiplex PCR, and TCRdb holds only the in-frame ones, with some missing. V and J calls and clone size come straight from that table; D and trimming were deduced from the DNA. The repertoire holds approximately 470,000 clones, roughly 90% seen once, with 0.7% in the top ten.

J is TRBJ2-1 and V is TRBV6-5; TRBD1 is a possible D gene (5 bases). This TCR came from a woman aged 18-30 years who had recovered from COVID-19. The material sequenced was PBMCs or T cells enriched from blood (not recorded which). CDR3 sequence: CASTAQGNRNEQFF. CDR3 nucleotides: TGTGCCAGCACGGCCCAGGGAAATAGAAATGAGCAGTTCTTC.